This TCR beta chain originates from a study of blood T cell repertoires in COVID-19. Study overall: Whether acute or convalescent, the COVID-19 samples came from the United States, Italy and Spain.

The table came from immunoSEQ multiplex PCR; TCRdb's copy has only in-frame clones and leaves some out. The sample shows around 150,000 clones, approximately 79% of them seen only once. Germline V gives CDR1 MNHNY, CDR2 SVGAGI (reference sequence). J lost 1 base, V lost 2 bases, and 5 bases had no gene match. CDR3 size: 16 residues. Sequencing input: peripheral blood. This chain joins TRBV6-6 and TRBJ2-3; 8 nucleotides line up with TRBD2. The origin of this receptor is a middle-aged woman with COVID-19, enrolled during active disease. The CDR3 region has the DNA TGTGCCAGCAGTTACCCTACTAGCGGACGCACAGATACGCAGTATTTT. It yields the protein CASSYPTSGRTDTQYF.